The following is a TCR beta chain sequence with its context. This sample was included in a study of blood T cell repertoires in COVID-19. Study at large: Sites in the United States, Italy and Spain provided acute and convalescent COVID-19 samples. PBMCs, B-cell-depleted T cells, or T cells provided the cDNA or gDNA that made up the material.

Germline V gene lookup returns CDR1 MRHNA and CDR2 SNTAGT. The CDR3 is 16 residues long. Trimming removed 2 bases from V and 4 bases from J, with 14 bases in between. In the authors' methods: For nucleated cells, counts were estimated from reference gene primer amplification. Produced via immunoSEQ multiplex PCR; TCRdb's table is partial and in-frame only. That table is the source of V, J and clone size, and D and trimming were worked out from the DNA. The sample contains about 140,000 clones, approximately 84% of which appear only once. The source is a woman aged 55-70 years with acute or convalescent COVID-19. The material sequenced was peripheral blood. The chain carries TRBV6-4 and TRBJ2-2; tentative D call: TRBD1 (6 bases). This CDR3 reads CASSDRGGASTGELFF. The DNA of the CDR3 is TGTGCCAGCAGTGACCGTGGGGGCGCATCCACCGGGGAGCTGTTTTTT.